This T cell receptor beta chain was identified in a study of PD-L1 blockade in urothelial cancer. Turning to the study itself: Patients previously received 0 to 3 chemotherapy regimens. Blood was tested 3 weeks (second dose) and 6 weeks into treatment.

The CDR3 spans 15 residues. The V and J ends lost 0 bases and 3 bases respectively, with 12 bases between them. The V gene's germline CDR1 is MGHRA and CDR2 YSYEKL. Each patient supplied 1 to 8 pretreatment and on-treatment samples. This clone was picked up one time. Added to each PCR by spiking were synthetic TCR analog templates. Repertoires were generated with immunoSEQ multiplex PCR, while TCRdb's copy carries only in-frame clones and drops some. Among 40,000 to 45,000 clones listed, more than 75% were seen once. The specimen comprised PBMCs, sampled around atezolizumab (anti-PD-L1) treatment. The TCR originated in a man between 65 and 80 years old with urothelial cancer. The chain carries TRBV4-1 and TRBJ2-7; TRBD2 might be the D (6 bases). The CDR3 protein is CASSQDPADYYEQYF. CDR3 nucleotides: TGCGCCAGCAGCCAAGATCCGGCGGACTACTACGAGCAGTACTTC.